The rows below give T cell receptor beta chains drawn from one sample of a study of graft-versus-host responses after intestinal transplantation. Clones were read by immunoSEQ multiplex PCR, and TCRdb kept only the in-frame ones, dropping some. There are around 100,000 clones in the sample; over 85% occur only once, and about 0.2% lies in the top ten. No antigens are known for them. Source: unstimulated CD4+ T cells sorted from spleen or lymph node cells, taken before transplant. The receptor source for this set is a human donor who was the organ donor for an intestinal transplant. Each CDR3 is given with its conserved first and last residue. A D gene is named only where the DNA matches it firmly. A clone size is listed for some rows: how often the clone was seen (once, few, many), or a class if it is expanded.

V	size	D	J	CDR3	DNA
TRBV5-4	.	.	TRBJ2-6	CASSLGQKGSGANVLTF	TGTGCCAGCAGCCTAGGACAGAAAGGCTCTGGGGCCAACGTCCTGACTTTC
TRBV5-4	.	TRBD1	TRBJ1-4	CASSYRQGGEKLFF	TGTGCCAGCAGCTACCGACAGGGTGGAGAAAAACTGTTTTTT
TRBV10-3	once	.	TRBJ1-2	CAIRPSDTFYGYTF	TGTGCCATCAGGCCCTCGGACACCTTCTATGGCTACACCTTC
TRBV5-8	.	.	TRBJ2-5	CASSLELALETQYF	TGTGCCAGCAGCTTGGAACTAGCCTTGGAGACCCAGTACTTC
TRBV10-1	.	TRBD2	TRBJ2-1	CASSTGASGGDNEQFF	TGCGCCAGCAGTACCGGGGCTAGCGGGGGGGACAATGAGCAGTTCTTC
TRBV29-1	.	.	TRBJ1-1	CSVVPRGVNTEAFF	TGCAGCGTTGTCCCGAGGGGGGTGAACACTGAAGCTTTCTTT
TRBV7-6	.	.	TRBJ2-5	CASSLGSQETQYF	TGTGCCAGCAGCTTAGGATCTCAAGAGACCCAGTACTTC
TRBV19	.	TRBD1	TRBJ1-5	CASRRETGTGINQPQHF	TGTGCCAGTAGGAGAGAGACCGGGACAGGGATCAATCAGCCCCAGCATTTT
TRBV7-9	.	.	TRBJ2-7	CASSLGDRREQYF	TGTGCCAGCAGCTTAGGTGACAGGCGAGAGCAGTACTTC
TRBV28	.	TRBD2	TRBJ2-1	CASSLMASGRAFNEQFF	TGTGCCAGCAGTTTAATGGCTAGCGGGAGGGCGTTCAATGAGCAGTTCTTC
TRBV28	.	.	TRBJ1-2	CASSPALVGAEGYTF	TGTGCCAGCAGCCCGGCGCTGGTGGGGGCCGAGGGCTACACCTTC
TRBV5-1	.	.	TRBJ2-1	CASSLVTSANEQFF	TGCGCCAGCAGCTTGGTGACTAGTGCCAATGAGCAGTTCTTC
TRBV6-1	.	.	TRBJ2-1	CASSERKLSGSYNEQFF	TGTGCCAGCAGTGAACGGAAATTAAGCGGGTCCTACAATGAGCAGTTCTTC
TRBV7-9	.	TRBD2	TRBJ2-3	CASSLGLADTTDTQYF	TGTGCCAGCAGCTTAGGACTAGCGGACACCACAGATACGCAGTATTTT
TRBV12-5	.	TRBD1	TRBJ2-2	CASGLAPLGGGTGELFF	TGTGCTAGTGGTTTGGCACCACTAGGGGGCGGCACCGGGGAGCTGTTTTTT
TRBV7-6	few	TRBD2	TRBJ2-7	CASSLGGGPYEQYF	TGTGCCAGCAGCTTAGGGGGAGGGCCCTACGAGCAGTACTTC
TRBV5-1	once	TRBD2	TRBJ2-4	CASSLTGTSGGSMVIQYF	TGCGCCAGCAGCTTGACGGGGACTAGCGGTGGCAGTATGGTCATTCAGTACTTC
TRBV6-6	.	.	TRBJ2-2	CASRTLGYTGELFF	TGTGCCAGCAGGACACTGGGATACACCGGGGAGCTGTTTTTT
TRBV6-5	.	TRBD1	TRBJ1-2	CASSARQGPYGYTF	TGTGCCAGCAGTGCCAGACAGGGCCCCTATGGCTACACCTTC
TRBV5-4	once	.	TRBJ1-2	CASSWGAINYGYTF	TGTGCCAGCAGCTGGGGGGCCATAAACTATGGCTACACCTTC
TRBV2	few	.	TRBJ1-5	CASSEGVEQPQHF	TGTGCCAGCAGTGAGGGGGTGGAACAGCCCCAGCATTTT
TRBV18	.	TRBD1	TRBJ1-2	CASSPDRGNAYGYTF	TGTGCCAGCTCACCGGACAGGGGGAATGCCTATGGCTACACCTTC
TRBV29-1	.	TRBD1	TRBJ2-7	CSVEIGQGITYEQYF	TGCAGCGTTGAAATCGGACAGGGGATAACCTACGAGCAGTACTTC
TRBV21-1	.	.	TRBJ1-2	CASSKDLPNYGYTF	TGTGCCAGCAGCAAGGACCTCCCTAACTATGGCTACACCTTC
TRBV27	.	TRBD1	TRBJ2-1	CASSSTGAGEQFF	TGTGCCAGCAGCTCGACAGGGGCAGGGGAGCAGTTCTTC
TRBV5-1	.	.	TRBJ2-3	CASSSLPRVPDTQYF	TGCGCCAGCAGCTCGCTACCTAGGGTTCCAGATACGCAGTATTTT
TRBV7-2	.	.	TRBJ2-7	CASSLAAVTHEQYF	TGTGCCAGCAGCTTAGCTGCCGTAACCCACGAGCAGTACTTC
TRBV18	.	TRBD1	TRBJ2-5	CASSPRQGEETQYF	TGTGCCAGCTCACCACGGCAGGGGGAAGAGACCCAGTACTTC
TRBV18	.	TRBD2	TRBJ2-2	CASSPLAGVRTGELFF	TGTGCCAGCTCGCCACTGGCGGGAGTCAGAACCGGGGAGCTGTTTTTT
TRBV5-1	.	.	TRBJ1-1	CASTLYTGNTEAFF	TGCGCCAGCACACTCTACACAGGGAACACTGAAGCTTTCTTT
TRBV4-2	.	.	TRBJ2-7	CAGLTDYEQYF	TGTGCCGGACTAACAGACTACGAGCAGTACTTC
TRBV28	.	TRBD2	TRBJ2-7	CASRYPTQGLAGRYEQYF	TGTGCCAGCAGATACCCGACACAGGGACTAGCGGGAAGATACGAGCAGTACTTC
TRBV4-2	.	.	TRBJ2-6	CASSQERGSGANVLTF	TGTGCCAGCAGCCAAGAGAGGGGGTCCGGGGCCAACGTCCTGACTTTC
TRBV6-1	.	TRBD1	TRBJ1-2	CASTLTGDYGYTF	TGTGCCAGCACCCTTACAGGGGACTATGGCTACACCTTC
TRBV6-5	.	.	TRBJ1-3	CASATPSGNTIYF	TGTGCCAGCGCAACGCCTTCTGGAAACACCATATATTTT
TRBV2	.	TRBD1	TRBJ1-4	CASRDREVGKLFF	TGTGCCAGCAGGGACAGGGAAGTTGGAAAACTGTTTTTT
TRBV4-2	.	TRBD2	TRBJ2-1	CASSQVRTSGPSSYNEQFF	TGTGCCAGCAGCCAAGTGAGGACTAGCGGCCCGAGCTCCTACAATGAGCAGTTCTTC
TRBV9	.	TRBD2	TRBJ2-1	CASSAPSGRYNEQFF	TGTGCCAGCAGCGCACCTAGCGGGCGTTACAATGAGCAGTTCTTC
TRBV6-1	few	.	TRBJ1-4	CASSEVGNEKLFF	TGTGCCAGCAGTGAAGTGGGGAACGAAAAACTGTTTTTT
TRBV7-2	.	TRBD1	TRBJ2-7	CASSFGQGATYEQYF	TGTGCCAGCAGCTTCGGCCAGGGGGCCACCTACGAGCAGTACTTC
TRBV9	.	TRBD1	TRBJ2-7	CASSQTGVEQYF	TGTGCCAGCAGCCAGACAGGGGTCGAGCAGTACTTC
TRBV5-5	.	.	TRBJ1-1	CASSLAQVRMNTEAFF	TGTGCCAGCAGCTTGGCTCAGGTTCGCATGAACACTGAAGCTTTCTTT
TRBV10-3	.	.	TRBJ2-2	CAIKKGPAGASNTGELFF	TGTGCCATCAAAAAGGGGCCAGCTGGAGCTTCGAACACCGGGGAGCTGTTTTTT
TRBV12-5	few	.	TRBJ2-3	CASGARLDTQYF	TGTGCTAGTGGCGCTCGTCTAGATACGCAGTATTTT
TRBV5-4	once	TRBD1	TRBJ1-3	CASSLGQGHSGNTIYF	TGTGCCAGCAGCTTGGGACAGGGACACTCTGGAAACACCATATATTTT